This T cell receptor (beta chain) derives from a study of blood T cell repertoires in COVID-19. CDR1 MNHEY and CDR2 SVGAGI come from the germline V gene. The CDR3 sequence is 11 residues long. Trimming took 5 bases from V and 6 from J, leaving 7 bases between them. The Seattle site enrolled patients during active infection and followed them longitudinally. TCRdb's table, derived via immunoSEQ multiplex PCR, lists solely in-frame clones and lacks some. The repertoire holds about 170,000 clones, approximately 85% seen once, with less than 8% in the top ten. Sequencing was done on a sample of peripheral blood. The receptor comes from a man older than 75 with COVID-19, enrolled during active disease. This chain links TRBV6-5 with TRBJ1-2, with D unresolved. In DNA form, the CDR3 reads TGTGCCAGCAGTAACAGAGATGGCTACACCTTC. Residues: CASSNRDGYTF.